This T cell receptor (beta chain) was profiled in a study of blood T cell repertoires in COVID-19 (dated by TCRdb to the early 2020s). In the study overall: Samples from collaborators originated in the United States, Italy and Spain and spanned both the acute and convalescent phases of COVID-19. The prospective study material was composed of cDNA or gDNA derived from T cells, B-cell-depleted T cells, or PBMCs. Deeply sampled blood TCRbeta repertoires from subjects exposed to, actively infected with, or recovered from COVID-19 were included in the dataset. The repertoires were made available in a free public database intended to serve as a resource for research on the immune response to SARS-CoV-2. Samples came from the ongoing ImmuneRACE study (first 160 participants) plus 1,254 subjects from 6 global collaborators. Sample metadata almost always included a de-identified subject ID, COVID-19 status, age in years and sex. HLA class I and class II types, where available, came from metadata supplied by the sample provider rather than from assay-based typing. What the authors observed across the whole study: The amount of clinical and demographic metadata varied by source and participant and was provided uncurated.

Trimming removed 3 bases from V and 0 bases from J, leaving 6 bases between the germline ends. CDR3 length: 14 amino acids, cysteine to phenylalanine. The only DNA kept is the CDR3, 42 bases in frame from the first base. Via the germline V gene, CDR1 is SNHLY and CDR2 FYNNEI. Collaborating institutions collected whole blood in K2EDTA tubes following their own protocols. For TCRbeta analysis, collaborators shipped samples in one of three forms: frozen whole blood, isolated PBMCs, or DNA extracted from either of those sample types. On this clone: It lacks a known antigen. No per-base quality is available; no much larger clone lies one base away.

TCRbeta CDR3 regions were amplified from genomic DNA using the immunoSEQ Assay, a bias-controlled multiplex PCR. Under the source paper's analysis protocol: The number of nucleated cells in each sample was estimated from the amplification of reference gene primers within the assay. To quantify the absolute abundance of each unique TCRbeta CDR3 rearrangement, sequence reads were collapsed and filtered. For each sample, productive Simpson clonality was calculated as the square root of Simpson's diversity index across productive rearrangements. Not all clones reach the TCRdb copy of this immuneACCESS table, which keeps in-frame sequences only. Checked studies attribute under half of the gap to unresolved V genes and leave the rest unexplained. That table supplies the V and J calls and clone size; D and trimming were determined from the DNA. Recorded for this sample are around 88,000 clones; 65% to 85% of them occurred a single time. Jointly, the top ten make up around 11% of the sample.

This receptor was identified in a woman of 80 years or more with acute or convalescent COVID-19. The specimen was peripheral blood. This receptor chain uses TRBV2 and TRBJ1-5; too little of a D gene remains to name it. The CDR3 is CASSDRSSNQPQHF. The DNA reads TGTGCCAGCAGTGACAGGTCTAGCAATCAGCCCCAGCATTTT.